A selection of T cell receptor beta chains follows, all from one sample in a study of blood T cells in healthy people across ages. TCRdb reprocessed the 5' RACE reads via MiXCR and lists one record per CDR3 protein. The sample includes more than 900,000 distinct CDR3 sequences, roughly 24% seen only once; the top ten take approximately 0.71%. The sample also formed part of further work on T cells of mothers and their children.

The specimen sequenced was blood. These receptors all stem from a girl between 2 and 10 years old in good health. Both conserved end residues are part of each CDR3. A D gene is named only where the DNA matches it firmly. The size field is filled for only some rows; it gives once, few, many or a size class.

TRBJ1-4 | - | TRBV9 | TRBD1 | TGTGCCAGCAGCTCAGGGGGCAGTACTAATGAAAAACTGTTTTTT | CASSSGGSTNEKLFF
TRBJ1-1 | - | TRBV6-2/TRBV6-3 | - | TGTGCCAGCAAACAGTTCATGAACACTGAAGCTTTCTTT | CASKQFMNTEAFF
TRBJ2-7 | - | TRBV7-2 | - | TGTGCCAGCAGCCGAACGAGCGGGCTACGCTCCTACGAGCAGTACTTC | CASSRTSGLRSYEQYF
TRBJ2-5 | few | TRBV3-1 | - | TGTGCCAGCAGCCGACGACTAAGGGGGCAAGAGACCCAGTACTTC | CASSRRLRGQETQYF
TRBJ2-1 | - | TRBV12-3/TRBV12-4 | - | TGTGCCACCTACGGACCGATTAATGAGCAGTTCTTC | CATYGPINEQFF
TRBJ1-2 | few | TRBV12-3/TRBV12-4 | - | TGTGCCAGCTGGGGTAGGGAACCTTATGGCTACACCTTC | CASWGREPYGYTF
TRBJ1-2 | - | TRBV29-1 | - | TGCAGCTCCGGTTGGTCCTATGGCTACACCTTC | CSSGWSYGYTF
TRBJ2-5 | few | TRBV4-2 | TRBD1 | TGTGCCAGCAGCCAAGTCCCAGGGGGAGAGACCCAGTACTTC | CASSQVPGGETQYF
TRBJ2-7 | many | TRBV7-6 | TRBD1 | TGTGCCAGCAGCTTAGCACAGGGGAGTGAGCAGTACTTC | CASSLAQGSEQYF
TRBJ2-1 | - | TRBV2 | TRBD2 | TGTGCCAGCCGGACTAGCGGGGGGAACAATGAGCAGTTCTTC | CASRTSGGNNEQFF
TRBJ1-1 | few | TRBV6-5 | - | TGTGCCAGCAGTTACTTGCAAAACACTGAAGCTTTCTTT | CASSYLQNTEAFF
TRBJ2-2 | - | TRBV7-7 | TRBD2 | TGTGCTAGCAGCCCGTCTAGCGGGAGGGCCGGGGAGCTGTTTTTT | CASSPSSGRAGELFF
TRBJ2-5 | few | TRBV7-7 | - | TGTGCTAGCAGCTTGAACTCTGACGAGACCCAGTACTTC | CASSLNSDETQYF
TRBJ2-5 | few | TRBV29-1 | - | TGCAGCGTTGGGAGGGATTCCGGGGAGACCCAGTACTTC | CSVGRDSGETQYF
TRBJ1-3 | - | TRBV25-1 | - | TGTGCCAGCAGTGAAATCCGGGGAAACACCATATATTTT | CASSEIRGNTIYF
TRBJ2-6 | - | TRBV5-1 | - | TGCGCCAGCAGCTCGGCCAGGGACTCTGGGGCCAACGTCCTGACTTTC | CASSSARDSGANVLTF
TRBJ2-5 | - | TRBV6-5 | - | TGTGCCAGCAGACAATACGCATCAACAGAGACCCAGTACTTC | CASRQYASTETQYF
TRBJ2-7 | - | TRBV20-1 | - | TGCAGTGCTAGCTACAGGAGCTCCTACGAGCAGTACTTC | CSASYRSSYEQYF
TRBJ2-7 | - | TRBV11-2 | - | TGTGCCAGCAGCTTAGGGACTGCTTACGCGGCCGAGCAGTACTTC | CASSLGTAYAAEQYF
TRBJ2-7 | few | TRBV5-1 | - | TGCGCCAGCAGCTTGGATCTTATATACGAGCAGTACTTC | CASSLDLIYEQYF
TRBJ2-5 | few | TRBV28 | - | TGTGCCAGCAGTTTAGGAACGGTTGAGACCCAGTACTTC | CASSLGTVETQYF
TRBJ2-3 | few | TRBV28 | - | TGTGCCAGCAGTTTAAGGAAATGGGTTGGGCCCGAGATGAGCACAGATACGCAGTATTTT | CASSLRKWVGPEMSTDTQYF
TRBJ1-1 | - | TRBV19 | - | TGTGCCAGTAGTATAGTGCCGGACGGGCGAGCTGAAGCTTTCTTT | CASSIVPDGRAEAFF
TRBJ2-1 | - | TRBV7-9 | TRBD2 | TGTGCCAGCAGCCGGGACTACGGTCCCTACAATGAGCAGTTCTTC | CASSRDYGPYNEQFF
TRBJ2-4 | - | TRBV11-2 | - | TGTGCCAGCAGCGCCCAAGGGAGCATTCAGTACTTC | CASSAQGSIQYF
TRBJ2-3 | - | TRBV28 | TRBD1 | TGTGCCAGCAGCCCAATCCAGGGGGCCGTAGATACGCAGTATTTT | CASSPIQGAVDTQYF
TRBJ1-5 | few | TRBV7-6 | - | TGTGCCAGCAGCCTTCACCCGCTGGGAGGGGCCGGACAGCCCCAGCATTTT | CASSLHPLGGAGQPQHF
TRBJ2-5 | - | TRBV6-5 | TRBD2 | TGTGCCAGCAGTCACCCAGCGGGAGGGGGAGATGTTTCGTACCAAGAGACCCAGTACTTC | CASSHPAGGGDVSYQETQYF
TRBJ1-1 | - | TRBV12-5 | - | TGTGCCGAAGTGGGAAACACTGAAGCTTTCTTT | CAEVGNTEAFF
TRBJ2-1 | few | TRBV10-2 | TRBD2 | TGCGCCAGCAGTGAAGGACTAGCGTCCTACAATGAGCAGTTCTTC | CASSEGLASYNEQFF
TRBJ2-7 | - | TRBV5-6 | - | TGTGCCAGCAGCTTGGAACCAGGAGCACAGTACTTC | CASSLEPGAQYF